A selection of T cell receptor beta chains follows, all from one sample in a study of beta chain features in type 1 diabetes. Assay: immunoSEQ multiplex PCR; the TCRdb copy retains only in-frame clones and omits some. Altogether roughly 450,000 clones are present, roughly 11% being singletons, with the ten largest covering 0.045% to 0.05%. The sequencing sample was made of naive CD4+ T cells from blood. These receptor sequences come from a woman between 18 and 30 years old in good health. CDR3s include the opening cysteine and the closing phenylalanine or tryptophan. The D gene is left open where the match is weak. Clone size appears in some rows only: once, few, many, or a class for an expanded clone.

TRBV5-1,-,TRBD2,TRBJ2-1,TGCGCCAGCAGCTTGAGTCTAGCGGGCAACAATGAGCAGTTCTTC,CASSLSLAGNNEQFF
TRBV29-1,-,-,TRBJ2-2,TGCAGCGTTGCCCCAACAACGAACACCGGGGAGCTGTTTTTT,CSVAPTTNTGELFF
TRBV15,-,TRBD2,TRBJ2-3,TGTGCCACCAGCAGTAAAAGGACTGCGGGAGGGCCAACAGATACGCAGTATTTT,CATSSKRTAGGPTDTQYF
TRBV7-9,few,-,TRBJ2-7,TGTGCCAGCAGCTTACAGGAGGTTCACTACGAGCAGTACTTC,CASSLQEVHYEQYF
TRBV14,few,-,TRBJ1-2,TGTGCCAGCAGCCAACAGCCTAACTATGGCTACACCTTC,CASSQQPNYGYTF
TRBV7-3,few,TRBD2,TRBJ2-1,TGTGCCAGCAGCGCCACTAGCGGCACCTACAATGAGCAGTTCTTC,CASSATSGTYNEQFF
TRBV9,-,-,TRBJ2-3,TGTGCCAGCAGCGCCCAATCGACTAGCACAGATACGCAGTATTTT,CASSAQSTSTDTQYF
TRBV7-9,few,-,TRBJ1-3,TGTGCCAGCAGAAAATTCAGCTCTGGAAACACCATATATTTT,CASRKFSSGNTIYF
TRBV2,few,-,TRBJ2-1,TGTGCCAGCACGGGGACTAGGGGGCTCAATGAGCAGTTCTTC,CASTGTRGLNEQFF
TRBV7-7,-,TRBD1,TRBJ2-3,TGTGCTAGCAGCTTGGACAGGGCAGATACGCAGTATTTT,CASSLDRADTQYF
TRBV5-6,few,TRBD1,TRBJ1-2,TGTGCCAGCAGCTTAGCGTGGGACAGATACTATGGCTACACCTTC,CASSLAWDRYYGYTF
TRBV27,few,-,TRBJ2-1,TGTGCCAGCAGTTTAGGCATGGGGCAGTTCTTC,CASSLGMGQFF
TRBV2,few,-,TRBJ2-1,TGTGCCAGCAGTCCAAACGTACTGGGGCTCTCCTACAATGAGCAGTTCTTC,CASSPNVLGLSYNEQFF
TRBV15,-,TRBD1,TRBJ1-1,TGTGCCACCAGCCGCGGGACAGGGGGCGCGAGCACTGAAGCTTTCTTT,CATSRGTGGASTEAFF
TRBV7-3,-,TRBD2,TRBJ2-3,TGTGCCAGCAGCTTAATGGGGTCGGGACTAGCGGGTCCCACAGATACGCAGTATTTT,CASSLMGSGLAGPTDTQYF